The clone carrying this T cell receptor beta chain appeared many times. Its antigen remains unknown. No fewer than 6 million PBMCs went into each sample. A sample-barcoded 5' primer and a J-beta primer mix were used in a second PCR of about 7 to 12 cycles. TCRdb re-called the 5' RACE reads through MiXCR, storing one row per CDR3 protein. The table includes 1.5 million to 2 million distinct CDR3 sequences, 28% detected once. This sample stems from a study of blood T cells in healthy people across ages. Study-wide results and caveats: A strong correlation was seen between TCR beta diversity and naive T cell percentage. Across the age range, TCR beta diversity per million T cells fell in a roughly linear way.

V dropped 6 bases and J dropped 6; count of bases not matched to a gene: 9. Germline CDR1 is MDHEN and CDR2 is SYDVKM. The CDR3 spans 14 residues. The origin of this receptor is a woman younger than 45 in good health. Sequencing was carried out using blood. This chain links TRBV28 with TRBJ2-5; TRBD1 matches 8 bases. The CDR3 region has the DNA TGTGCCAGCAGGCCACCCGGGACAGGAAAGACCCAGTACTTC. It codes for CASRPPGTGKTQYF.